A selection of T cell receptor beta chains follows, all from one sample in a study of CD8+ T cells in alopecia areata. Assay: immunoSEQ multiplex PCR; the TCRdb copy retains only in-frame clones and omits some. The table includes roughly 140,000 clones, more than 55% detected once. What was sequenced was CD8+ T cells sorted from blood. These receptors all stem from a human donor in good health. Both conserved end residues are part of each CDR3. D genes are given only for firm matches. Size tells how often a clone was seen (once, few, many) or the class of an expanded clone, and some rows leave it out.

abundance,j_gene,v_gene,d_gene,CDR3aa,CDR3nt
.,TRBJ2-1,TRBV28,.,CASSEGEVVEQFF,TGTGCCAGCAGTGAAGGAGAGGTGGTTGAGCAGTTCTTC
.,TRBJ1-3,TRBV6-5,TRBD1,CASRGDSGNTIYF,TGTGCCAGCAGGGGGGACAGTGGAAACACCATATATTTT
.,TRBJ2-1,TRBV2,TRBD2,CASSQTSGRYEQFF,TGTGCCAGCAGTCAGACTAGCGGGAGATATGAGCAGTTCTTC
few,TRBJ2-4,TRBV4-1,.,CASSPWGYRKNIQYF,TGCGCCAGCAGCCCCTGGGGGTACAGGAAAAACATTCAGTACTTC
few,TRBJ2-7,TRBV5-4,TRBD2,CASSSPIAGVYEQYF,TGTGCCAGCAGCTCGCCAATAGCGGGGGTCTACGAGCAGTACTTC
.,TRBJ1-4,TRBV27,TRBD1,CASSSEGQGSTNEKLFF,TGTGCCAGCAGTTCCGAGGGACAGGGCTCAACTAATGAAAAACTGTTTTTT
.,TRBJ2-7,TRBV7-8,TRBD2,CASSLSLAGYEQYF,TGTGCCAGCAGCTTGAGTCTAGCGGGCTACGAGCAGTACTTC
.,TRBJ1-4,TRBV30,.,CAWSPQVALLEEKLFF,TGTGCCTGGTCCCCCCAAGTGGCTCTCCTCGAAGAAAAACTGTTTTTT
.,TRBJ2-2,TRBV5-4,.,CASSSSYPNTGELFF,TGTGCCAGCAGCTCTTCTTACCCCAACACCGGGGAGCTGTTTTTT
once,TRBJ1-1,TRBV14,TRBD1,CASSPEGQGFTEAFF,TGTGCCAGCAGCCCTGAGGGACAGGGGTTCACTGAAGCTTTCTTT
few,TRBJ2-5,TRBV18,.,CASSPLPEETQYF,TGTGCCAGCTCACCACTCCCGGAAGAGACCCAGTACTTC